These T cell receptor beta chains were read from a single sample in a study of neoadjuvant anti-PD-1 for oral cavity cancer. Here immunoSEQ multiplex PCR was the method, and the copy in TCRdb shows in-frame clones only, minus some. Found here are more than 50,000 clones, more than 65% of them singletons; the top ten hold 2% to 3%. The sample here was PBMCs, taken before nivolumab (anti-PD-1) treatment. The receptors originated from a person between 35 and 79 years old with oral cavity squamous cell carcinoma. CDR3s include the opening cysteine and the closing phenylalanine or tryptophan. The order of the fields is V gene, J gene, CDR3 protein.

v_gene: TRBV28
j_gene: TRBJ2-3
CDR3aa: CASSPLRGLAGGAQDTQYF

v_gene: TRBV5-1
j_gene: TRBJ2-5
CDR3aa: CASSFQGGRETQYF

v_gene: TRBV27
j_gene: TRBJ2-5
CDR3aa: CASTTGGRETQYF

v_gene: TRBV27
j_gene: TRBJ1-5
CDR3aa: CASSSLPQVGNSNQPQHF

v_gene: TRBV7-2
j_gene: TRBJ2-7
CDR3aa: CASSPQTSGVGEQYF

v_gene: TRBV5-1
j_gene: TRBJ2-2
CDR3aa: CASSLPLESGELFF

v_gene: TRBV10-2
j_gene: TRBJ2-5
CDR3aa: CASSDNDGKTQYF

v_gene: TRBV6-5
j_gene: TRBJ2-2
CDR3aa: CASGAGETGELFF

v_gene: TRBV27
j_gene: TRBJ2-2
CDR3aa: CASSNQNTGELFF

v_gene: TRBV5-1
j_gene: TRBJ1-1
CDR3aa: CASSLDGQGNTEAFF

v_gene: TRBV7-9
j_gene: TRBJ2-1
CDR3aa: CASSGGSSYNEQFF

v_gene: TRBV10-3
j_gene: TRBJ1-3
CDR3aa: CAISEFGAGNTIYF

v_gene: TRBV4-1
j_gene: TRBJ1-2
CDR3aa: CASSAQRTDDYGYTF

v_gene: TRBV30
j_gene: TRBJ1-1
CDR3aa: CAWRYGGNTEAFF

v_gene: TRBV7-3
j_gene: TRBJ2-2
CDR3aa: CASSLSPGNTGELFF

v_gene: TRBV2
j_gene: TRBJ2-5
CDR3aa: CASMGTQETQYF

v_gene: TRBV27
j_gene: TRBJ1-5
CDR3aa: CASSFTRFDRGGNQPQHF

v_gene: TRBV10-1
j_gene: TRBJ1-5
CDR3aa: CASRDRGAQPQHF

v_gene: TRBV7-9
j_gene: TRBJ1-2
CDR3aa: CASSLGQRGGYTF

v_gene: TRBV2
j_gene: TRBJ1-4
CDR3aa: CASSVGQGVANEKLFF

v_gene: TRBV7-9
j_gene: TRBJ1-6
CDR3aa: CASSLEANSPLHF

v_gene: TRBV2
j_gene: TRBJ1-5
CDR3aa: CASSGQTKLQPQHF

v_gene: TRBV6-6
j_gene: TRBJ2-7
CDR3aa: CASRTSGGGTYEQYF

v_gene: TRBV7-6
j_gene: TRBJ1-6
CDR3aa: CASSLGGTSSYNSPLHF

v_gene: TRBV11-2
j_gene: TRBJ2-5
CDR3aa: CASSLGTRGPQETQYF

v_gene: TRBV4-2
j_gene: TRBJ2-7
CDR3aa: CASSLSDRNEQYF

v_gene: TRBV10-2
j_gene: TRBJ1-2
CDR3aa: CASSEQRLNYGYTF

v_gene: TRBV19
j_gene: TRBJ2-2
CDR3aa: CASRIGGNTGELFF

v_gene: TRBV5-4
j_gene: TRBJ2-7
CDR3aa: CASSLAASGTPYEQYF

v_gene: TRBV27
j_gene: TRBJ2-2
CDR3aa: CASSQLGLAGGLNTGELFF

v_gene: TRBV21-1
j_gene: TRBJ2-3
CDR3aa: CASSKARTGPGTDTQYF

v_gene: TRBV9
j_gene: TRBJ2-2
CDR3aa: CASSVVAGRVTGELFF

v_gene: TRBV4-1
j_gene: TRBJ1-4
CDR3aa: CASSQDNRGNEKLFF

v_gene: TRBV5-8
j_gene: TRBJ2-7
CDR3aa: CASSRASDRASYEQYF

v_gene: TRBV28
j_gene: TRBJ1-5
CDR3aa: CASSLWKQPQHF

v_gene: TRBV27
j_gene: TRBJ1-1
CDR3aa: CASKLQGARTEAFF

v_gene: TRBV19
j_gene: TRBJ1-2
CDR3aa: CASSLRQRSPYGYTF

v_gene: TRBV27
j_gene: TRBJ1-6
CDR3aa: CASSPLRVESPLHF

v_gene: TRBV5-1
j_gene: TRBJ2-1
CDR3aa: CASSLAGVDYNEQFF

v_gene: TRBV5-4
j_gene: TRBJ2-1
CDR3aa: CASSSGLTYNEQFF

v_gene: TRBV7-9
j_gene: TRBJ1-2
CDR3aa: CASSSGTGMSANYGYTF

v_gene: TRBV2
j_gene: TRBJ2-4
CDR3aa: CASSEERGRKNIQYF

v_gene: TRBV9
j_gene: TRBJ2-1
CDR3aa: CASSGNEQGFHNEQFF

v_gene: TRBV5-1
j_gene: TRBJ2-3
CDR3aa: CASSLDGAGDTQYF

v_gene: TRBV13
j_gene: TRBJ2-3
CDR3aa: CASSQRAGANTDTQYF